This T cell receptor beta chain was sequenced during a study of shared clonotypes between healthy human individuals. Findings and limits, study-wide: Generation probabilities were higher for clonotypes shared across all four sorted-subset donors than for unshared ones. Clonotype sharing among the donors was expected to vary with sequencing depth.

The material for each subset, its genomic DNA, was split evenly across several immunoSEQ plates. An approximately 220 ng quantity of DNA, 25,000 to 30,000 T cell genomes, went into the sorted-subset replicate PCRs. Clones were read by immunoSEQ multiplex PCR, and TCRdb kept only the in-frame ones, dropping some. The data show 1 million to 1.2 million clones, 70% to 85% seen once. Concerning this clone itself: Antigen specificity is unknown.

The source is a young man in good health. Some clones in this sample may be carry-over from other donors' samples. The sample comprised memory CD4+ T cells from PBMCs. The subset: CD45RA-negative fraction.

The CDR3 DNA reads TGTGCCAGCAGCCCCGTAGGGTACGGGTCTGGAAACACCATATATTTT. Amino acids: CASSPVGYGSGNTIYF. The genes are TRBV6-6 and TRBJ1-3, with unresolved D. Germline CDR1 is MNHNY and CDR2 is SVGAGI (reference sequence). The CDR3 length is 16 residues. Trimming left V 6 bases short and J 1 base short, with 16 bases between.